The sequence of this T cell receptor (beta chain) was determined in a study of cytotoxic CD8 clonotypes in ibrutinib-treated CLL. About the study: Partial response was seen in about 24 patients and complete response in 2; after median approximately 68 months, about 14 stayed remitted, around 12 progressed.

Trimming took off 2 bases at V and 6 bases at J, with 17 bases between the two ends. This CDR3 is built from 15 residues. Germline V gives CDR1 MNHEY, CDR2 SMNVEV (reference sequence). Profiling relied on immunoSEQ multiplex PCR, and the TCRdb table lists in-frame clones only, not all of them. Among about 140,000 clones listed, approximately 90% were seen once. Study observations and caveats: The clonality rise at ibrutinib response reflected private clonotype expansion. Higher circulating CD8+ T-cell counts strongly accompanied higher baseline clonality, above age-matched healthy donors.

In the case of this clone: What it binds is not known.

The genes are TRBV27 and TRBJ2-7; D possibly corresponds to TRBD1 (5 bases). The receptor's source is a human donor with chronic lymphocytic leukemia. The material was PBMCs, obtained after 12 months of ibrutinib treatment. CDR3 loop: CASSLIGQGKGEQYF. The CDR3 DNA sequence: TGTGCCAGCAGTTTAATCGGTCAGGGTAAAGGCGAGCAGTACTTC.